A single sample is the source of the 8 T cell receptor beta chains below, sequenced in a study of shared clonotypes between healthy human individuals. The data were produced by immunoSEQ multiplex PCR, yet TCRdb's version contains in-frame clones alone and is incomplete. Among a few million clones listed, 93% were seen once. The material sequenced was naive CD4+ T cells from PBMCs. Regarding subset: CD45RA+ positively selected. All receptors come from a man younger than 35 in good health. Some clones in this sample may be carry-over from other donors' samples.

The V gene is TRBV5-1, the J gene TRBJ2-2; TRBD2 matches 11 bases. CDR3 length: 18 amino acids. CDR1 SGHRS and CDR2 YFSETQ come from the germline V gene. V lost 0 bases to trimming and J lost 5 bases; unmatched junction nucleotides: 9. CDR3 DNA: TGCGCCAGCAGCTTGGAGGCTAGCGGGAGGTTTCGGACCGGGGAGCTGTTTTTT. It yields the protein CASSLEASGRFRTGELFF.

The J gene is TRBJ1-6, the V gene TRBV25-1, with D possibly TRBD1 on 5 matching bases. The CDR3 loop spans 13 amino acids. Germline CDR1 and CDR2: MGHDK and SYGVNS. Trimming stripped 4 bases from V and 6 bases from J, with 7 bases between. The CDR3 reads CASSAQVNSPLHF. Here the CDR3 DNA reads TGTGCCAGCAGTGCACAGGTTAATTCACCCCTCCACTTT. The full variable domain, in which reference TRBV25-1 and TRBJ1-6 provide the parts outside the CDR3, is EADIYQTPRYLVIGTGKKITLECSQTMGHDKMYWYQQDPGMELHLIHYSYGVNSTEKGDLSSESTVSRIRTEHFPLTLESARPSHTSQYLCASSAQVNSPLHFGNGTRLTVT.

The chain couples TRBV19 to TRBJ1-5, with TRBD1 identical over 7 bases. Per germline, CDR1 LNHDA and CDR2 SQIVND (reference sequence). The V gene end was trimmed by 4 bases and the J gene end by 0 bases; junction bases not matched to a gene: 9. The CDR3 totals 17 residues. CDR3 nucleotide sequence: TGTGCCAGTAGTAGATGGACGGGGACAGCTAGCAATCAGCCCCAGCATTTT. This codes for CASSRWTGTASNQPQHF.

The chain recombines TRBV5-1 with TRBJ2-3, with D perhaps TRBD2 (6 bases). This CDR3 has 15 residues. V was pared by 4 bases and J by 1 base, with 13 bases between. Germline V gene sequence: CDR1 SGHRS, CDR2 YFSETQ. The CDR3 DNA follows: TGCGCCAGCAGCGTCAGACTAGTCGGCACAGATACGCAGTATTTT. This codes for CASSVRLVGTDTQYF.

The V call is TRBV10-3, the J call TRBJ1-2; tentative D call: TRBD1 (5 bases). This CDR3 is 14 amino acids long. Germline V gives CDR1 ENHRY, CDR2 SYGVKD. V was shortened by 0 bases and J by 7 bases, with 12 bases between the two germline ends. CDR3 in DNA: TGTGCCATCAGTGAGTCTGCAGGGCAGCCTGGCTACACCTTC. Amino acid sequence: CAISESAGQPGYTF.

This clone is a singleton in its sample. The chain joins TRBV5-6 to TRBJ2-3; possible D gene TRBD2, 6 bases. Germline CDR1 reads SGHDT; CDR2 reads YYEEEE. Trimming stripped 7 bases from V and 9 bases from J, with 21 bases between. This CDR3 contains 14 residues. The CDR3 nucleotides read TGTGCCAGCTGTCCTACCCGGGAGAGGAGGACGCAGTATTTT. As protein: CASCPTRERRTQYF.

DNA for the CDR3: TGTGCCATCAGTGAGGCGGGAACGAATGGAAACATTCAGTACTTC. It is translated as CAISEAGTNGNIQYF. V usage is TRBV10-3 and J usage is TRBJ2-4; D perhaps matches TRBD2 (6 bases). This CDR3 comprises 15 residues. V shed 2 bases and J shed 6 bases, with 14 bases lying between them. Germline V gene lookup returns CDR1 ENHRY and CDR2 SYGVKD.

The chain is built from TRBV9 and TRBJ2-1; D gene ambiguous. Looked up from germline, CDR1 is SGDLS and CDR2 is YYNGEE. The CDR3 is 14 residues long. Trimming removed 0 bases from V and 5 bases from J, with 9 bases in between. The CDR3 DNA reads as TGTGCCAGCAGCGTAGCTGTATATGACAATGAGCAGTTCTTC. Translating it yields CASSVAVYDNEQFF. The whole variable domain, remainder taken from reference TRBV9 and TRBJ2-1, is DSGVTQTPKHLITATGQRVTLRCSPRSGDLSVYWYQQSLDQGLQFLIQYYNGEERAKGNILERFSAQQFPDLHSELNLSSLELGDSALYFCASSVAVYDNEQFFGPGTRLTVL.